Below, one TCR beta chain is given with its context. What it recognizes is unknown. The data belong to a study of neoadjuvant anti-PD-1 for oral cavity cancer. Clones were read by immunoSEQ multiplex PCR, and TCRdb kept only the in-frame ones, dropping some. The sample lists 20,000 to 30,000 clones, 25% to 30% occurring once. Documented time point: after neoadjuvant nivolumab, at surgical resection. This CDR3 is 17 amino acids long. The ends were cut back, 4 bases at V and 0 bases at J, with 20 bases in the middle. From germline, CDR1 is SQVTM and CDR2 ANQGSEA. Study-level findings and limits: Treg/Th17 ratio rose with pretreatment blood and fell with post-treatment tumor TCRbeta clonality.

The chain couples TRBV29-1 to TRBJ2-3; D possibly corresponds to TRBD1 (6 bases). This receptor was taken from a person aged 35-79 years with oral cavity squamous cell carcinoma. The sequences come from tumor tissue, collected after nivolumab (anti-PD-1) treatment. The CDR3 nucleotides are TGCAGCGTTGTGGCTCGACCGGACAGAAGAAGCACAGATACGCAGTATTTT. This codes for CSVVARPDRRSTDTQYF.